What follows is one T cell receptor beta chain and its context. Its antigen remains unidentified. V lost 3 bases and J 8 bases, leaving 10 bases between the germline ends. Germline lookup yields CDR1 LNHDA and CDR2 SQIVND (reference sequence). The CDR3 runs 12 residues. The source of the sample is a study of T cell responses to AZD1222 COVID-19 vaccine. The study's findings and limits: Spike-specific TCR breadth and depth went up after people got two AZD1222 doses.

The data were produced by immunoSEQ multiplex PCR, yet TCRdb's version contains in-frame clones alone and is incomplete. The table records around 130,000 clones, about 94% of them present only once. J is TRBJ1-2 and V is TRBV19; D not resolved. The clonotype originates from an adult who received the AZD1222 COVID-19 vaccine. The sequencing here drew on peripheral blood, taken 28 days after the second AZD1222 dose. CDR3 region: CASSIQAYGYTF. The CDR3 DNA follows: TGTGCCAGTAGTATTCAGGCTTACGGCTACACCTTC.